The 28 T cell receptor beta chains below were found in one sample sequenced in a study of blood T cell repertoires in COVID-19 (TCRdb year 2020). Library construction relied on the immunoSEQ multiplex PCR assay. TCRdb took this table from immuneACCESS and kept in-frame rearrangements with V and J called. Such tables lack part of the clones; where checked against another copy, unresolved V genes explain under half of the gap, and the rest is unexplained. The sample records around 170,000 clones, approximately 80% of which are singletons. The top ten hold about 15% of the sample. Sample: PBMCs or T cells enriched from blood (not recorded which). The receptors come from a man in his sixties who had been exposed to COVID-19.

This chain links TRBV19 with TRBJ1-5; D may be TRBD1 (5 bases). This CDR3 is 13 amino acids long. V was pared by 6 bases and J by 7 bases, with 13 bases between. Germline V gene lookup returns CDR1 LNHDA and CDR2 SQIVND (reference sequence). The CDR3 DNA sequence: TGTGCCAGTAGCCCAGGGCTGTGGCAGCCCCAGCATTTT. Its translation is CASSPGLWQPQHF.

V and J are TRBV7-9 and TRBJ2-7; TRBD1 aligns across 9 bases. There are 14 residues in the CDR3. The trim removed 5 bases at V and 5 bases at J, leaving 7 bases unmatched. Looked up from germline, CDR1 is SEHNR and CDR2 is FQNEAQ (reference sequence). This CDR3 is CASSPGQGFNEQYF. CDR3 nucleotide sequence: TGTGCCAGCAGCCCCGGACAGGGGTTCAACGAGCAGTACTTC.

The chain couples TRBV9 to TRBJ2-1; tentative D call: TRBD1 (5 bases). This CDR3 spans 15 amino acids. Between the trimmed V and J ends, which lost 0 bases and 5 bases, there was a span of 12 bases. The germline V gene encodes CDR1 SGDLS and CDR2 YYNGEE. In DNA, the CDR3 is TGTGCCAGCAGCGTAGAGGGGTCTAGGAACAATGAGCAGTTCTTC. Its protein is CASSVEGSRNNEQFF.

The chain couples TRBV18 to TRBJ1-1; a weak D match, TRBD1 (5 bases). This CDR3 comprises 13 residues. V was clipped by 6 bases and J by 5 bases, with 13 bases between them. From germline, CDR1 is KGHSH and CDR2 LQKENI. The CDR3 DNA follows: TGTGCCAGCTCGACAGAACACGGTACTGAAGCTTTCTTT. It codes for CASSTEHGTEAFF.

Worth noting for this clone: The sample carries other DNA sequences with the same CDR3. This chain connects TRBV14 to TRBJ1-1; D gene unclear. The germline V and J ends were trimmed by 4 bases and 1 base, with 13 bases remaining between them. CDR1 and CDR2 (germline): SGHDN, FVKESK. The length of the CDR3 is 15 residues. The CDR3 DNA is TGTGCCAGCAGCCTTCGGACGGGGAGGAACACTGAAGCTTTCTTT. Translating it yields CASSLRTGRNTEAFF.

The chain carries TRBV19 and TRBJ2-7; 12 nucleotides match TRBD2. The CDR3 consists of 17 residues. CDR1 is LNHDA and CDR2 is SQIVND in the germline V gene (reference sequence). Trimming at V came to 5 bases and at J to 4 bases, leaving 12 bases not matched to a gene. The CDR3 DNA follows: TGTGCCAGTAGTCTCGACGGACTGACTAGCGGGAGTTACGAGCAGTACTTC. This gives the protein CASSLDGLTSGSYEQYF.

The chain is built from TRBV5-1 and TRBJ1-5; no definite D call. The V and J ends lost 0 bases and 2 bases respectively, with 9 bases between them. CDR1 is SGHRS and CDR2 is YFSETQ in the germline V gene. CDR3 length: 15 residues. The DNA of the CDR3 is TGCGCCAGCAGCTTGGGGGTAGGAGGCAATCAGCCCCAGCATTTT. This translates into CASSLGVGGNQPQHF.

The CDR3 sequence is CAIRWDFGDEQFF. The CDR3 coding sequence is TGTGCCATCAGATGGGACTTCGGTGATGAGCAGTTCTTC. The chain is built from TRBV10-3 and TRBJ2-1, with D tentatively TRBD2 (6 bases). This CDR3 comprises 13 residues. V lost 6 bases and J lost 8, with 14 bases in between. Per the germline V gene, CDR1 is ENHRY and CDR2 is SYGVKD.

CDR3 loop: CAWSVGTSRGEQYF. Written as DNA, the CDR3 is TGTGCCTGGAGTGTGGGAACCTCACGGGGCGAGCAGTACTTC. The chain carries TRBV30 and TRBJ2-7, with TRBD2 as a possible D gene (5 bases). The CDR3 is 14 residues long. Germline V gene data show CDR1 as GTSNPN and CDR2 as SVGIG (reference sequence). V gave up 0 bases and J gave up 6 bases, with 15 bases separating them.

This clone is classed as large. The DNA of the CDR3 is TGTGCCTGGAAGACAGGGGGCGCCTATAATTCACCCCTCCACTTT. Translated: CAWKTGGAYNSPLHF. The rearrangement links TRBV30 to TRBJ1-6; 10 bases line up with TRBD1. Unmatched junction bases numbered 2, after V lost 4 bases and J lost 2 bases. Germline V gives CDR1 GTSNPN, CDR2 SVGIG (reference sequence). CDR3 length: 15 residues.

The count of this clone is one. V and J are TRBV7-2 and TRBJ1-5, with D perhaps TRBD1 (5 bases). The CDR3 spans 17 residues. Germline CDR1 reads SGHTA; CDR2 reads FQGNSA. Between the trimmed V and J ends, which lost 5 bases and 2 bases, there was a span of 19 bases. CDR3 residues: CASSLSQAARGNQPQHF. As DNA, the CDR3 is TGTGCCAGCAGCCTTAGTCAGGCGGCCAGGGGCAATCAGCCCCAGCATTTT.

The chain recombines TRBV2 with TRBJ1-3; the D is unclear. Germline CDR1 and CDR2: SNHLY and FYNNEI. V shed 2 bases and J shed 1 base, with 12 bases lying between them. The CDR3 has 16 amino acids. The CDR3 DNA reads TGTGCCAGCAGTGAATCCCGCGGGATGTCTGGAAACACCATATATTTT. As protein: CASSESRGMSGNTIYF.

The chain combines TRBV7-2 with TRBJ1-1, with 7 bases identical to TRBD1. Germline CDR1 SGHTA, CDR2 FQGNSA. The CDR3 is made up of 16 amino acids. V was clipped by 2 bases and J by 0 bases; unmatched bases: 6. The CDR3 region has the DNA TGTGCCAGCAGCTTATGGGCGACAGGGATGAACACTGAAGCTTTCTTT. Amino acid sequence: CASSLWATGMNTEAFF.

The V gene is TRBV6-5, the J gene TRBJ2-5; the match to TRBD2 covers 9 bases. Germline CDR1 reads MNHEY; CDR2 reads SVGAGI. V shed 8 bases, J shed 4 bases, and the junction held 5 bases outside the gene matches. CDR3 length equals 13 residues. The CDR3 DNA reads as TGTGCCAGCGGCCGCGGGAGGGGAGAGACCCAGTACTTC. It codes for CASGRGRGETQYF.

This clone was detected only once. This sequence joins TRBV19 and TRBJ2-2, with TRBD1 identical over 9 bases. This CDR3 comprises 17 residues. Germline-derived CDR1 and CDR2 are LNHDA and SQIVND (reference sequence). Trimming cost V 5 bases and J 4 bases; bases outside gene matches: 11. The CDR3 bases are TGTGCCAGTAGTGCCGGGACAGGGAAGGGGGTCACCGGGGAGCTGTTTTTT. Translating gives CASSAGTGKGVTGELFF.

This CDR3 is CASSEYLIEVSSGNTIYF. For the CDR3, the DNA is TGTGCCAGCAGTGAATACTTAATCGAGGTAAGCTCTGGAAACACCATATATTTT. The rearrangement links TRBV25-1 to TRBJ1-3; D call uncertain. Trimming removed 0 bases at V and 0 bases at J, with 15 bases between. The CDR3 length is 18 residues. Germline V CDR1 and CDR2: MGHDK, SYGVNS.

The chain joins TRBV27 to TRBJ2-2; D not certain. Trimming cost V 6 bases and J 5 bases, with 13 bases left between them. Germline V lookup: CDR1 MNHEY, CDR2 SMNVEV (reference sequence). CDR3 size: 14 residues. The CDR3 nucleotides read TGTGCCAGCAGCACCAATACCCGGACCGGGGAGCTGTTTTTT. This gives the protein CASSTNTRTGELFF.

In the case of this clone: Other nucleotide sequences from this sample produce the same CDR3. The chain employs TRBV9 and TRBJ1-1; 7 bases align to TRBD1. The CDR3 contains 14 residues. Germline V lookup: CDR1 SGDLS, CDR2 YYNGEE. The V and J ends lost 2 bases and 0 bases, in that order; junction bases with no gene match: 1. The CDR3 here is CASSVGQMNTEAFF. In DNA form, the CDR3 reads TGTGCCAGCAGCGTGGGACAGATGAACACTGAAGCTTTCTTT. Supplemented by reference TRBV9 and TRBJ1-1, the full variable domain reads DSGVTQTPKHLITATGQRVTLRCSPRSGDLSVYWYQQSLDQGLQFLIQYYNGEERAKGNILERFSAQQFPDLHSELNLSSLELGDSALYFCASSVGQMNTEAFFGQGTRLTVV.

The chain joins TRBV5-4 to TRBJ1-1, with 8 nucleotides matching TRBD1. The CDR3 sequence is 14 residues long. V lost 4 bases, J lost 3 bases, and 5 bases stayed unmatched. Germline CDR1 and CDR2: SGHNT and YYREEE (reference sequence). CDR3 amino acids: CASSKQGVDTEAFF. For the CDR3, the DNA is TGTGCCAGCAGCAAACAGGGGGTAGACACTGAAGCTTTCTTT.

The V gene is TRBV5-4, the J gene TRBJ1-4; D is uncertain. With 4 bases removed from V and 4 bases from J, the gap between germline ends came to 5 bases. Germline loops: CDR1 SGHNT, CDR2 YYREEE (reference sequence). This CDR3 contains 12 residues. CDR3 in DNA: TGTGCCAGCAGCACAGATAATGAAAAACTGTTTTTT. It translates to CASSTDNEKLFF.

This clone was seen a single time. V and J are TRBV19 and TRBJ1-5; 7 bases map to TRBD1. Germline loops: CDR1 LNHDA, CDR2 SQIVND (reference sequence). There are 15 residues in the CDR3. V lost 5 bases to trimming and J lost 1 base; unmatched junction nucleotides: 5. The CDR3 here is CASSPQDRSNQPQHF. The CDR3 nucleotides are TGTGCCAGTAGTCCCCAGGACAGGAGCAATCAGCCCCAGCATTTT.

In its sample, this clone was seen a few times. This chain links TRBV10-3 with TRBJ1-4; 10 bases match TRBD1. Germline values: CDR1 ENHRY, CDR2 SYGVKD. There are 12 residues in the CDR3. J lost 8 bases, V lost 6 bases, and 0 bases had no gene match. CDR3 nucleotides: TGTGCCATCAGGACAGGGGGCGAAAAACTGTTTTTT. The encoded protein is CAIRTGGEKLFF.

This clone has just a few counts. The CDR3 is CAWSETGVNYGYTF. CDR3 DNA: TGTGCCTGGAGTGAAACAGGGGTAAACTATGGCTACACCTTC. The rearrangement joins TRBV30 to TRBJ1-2, with TRBD1 matching 7 bases. CDR3 length: 14 residues. Germline assignment: CDR1 GTSNPN and CDR2 SVGIG (reference sequence). J lost 2 bases, V lost 1 base, and 4 bases had no gene match.

J is TRBJ2-5 and V is TRBV5-1; tentative D call: TRBD1 (5 bases). Germline V gene lookup returns CDR1 SGHRS and CDR2 YFSETQ. The CDR3 consists of 13 residues. Deletions cut 2 bases from V and 0 bases from J, with 5 bases between. The CDR3 is CASSLQDQETQYF. In DNA form, the CDR3 reads TGCGCCAGCAGCTTACAGGACCAAGAGACCCAGTACTTC.

The chain employs TRBV14 and TRBJ2-1; 10 bases align to TRBD2. Germline V CDR1 and CDR2: SGHDN, FVKESK. J was trimmed by 8 bases and V by 2 bases; bases with no gene match: 3. This CDR3 has 14 amino acids. The CDR3 nucleotides read TGTGCCAGCAGCCAACTAGCGGGAGTTGATGAGCAGTTCTTC. It codes for CASSQLAGVDEQFF.

This clone was seen only once. This chain connects TRBV27 to TRBJ1-2; D uncertain. The CDR3 has 13 amino acids. Trimming took off 6 bases at V and 4 bases at J, with 12 bases between the two ends. Looked up from germline, CDR1 is MNHEY and CDR2 is SMNVEV (reference sequence). The CDR3 here is CASSHGGPYGYTF. The CDR3 DNA is TGTGCCAGCAGCCATGGAGGGCCCTATGGCTACACCTTC.

The V and J genes are TRBV7-8 and TRBJ1-3, with unresolved D. The germline V gene has CDR1 SGHVS and CDR2 FQNEAQ. The V gene lost 5 bases and the J gene lost 1 base, with 15 bases spanning the gap. This CDR3 spans 16 amino acids. The CDR3 nucleotides read TGTGCCAGCAGCCTGACACGAACCTTGTCTGGAAACACCATATATTTT. Translation: CASSLTRTLSGNTIYF.

J is TRBJ1-2 and V is TRBV4-3, with TRBD1 as a possible D gene (5 bases). Germline values: CDR1 LGHNA, CDR2 YSLEER. This CDR3 has 15 amino acids. The V gene lost 0 bases and the J gene lost 6 bases, with 14 bases spanning the gap. CDR3 region: CASSQDLGGTHGYTF. The CDR3 DNA reads TGCGCCAGCAGCCAAGATTTGGGGGGAACCCATGGCTACACCTTC.